This T cell receptor beta chain was obtained from a study of T cell responses to AZD1222 COVID-19 vaccine. Study-level findings and limits: Rises in breadth and depth of Spike-specific TCRs came after two AZD1222 doses. Repertoires were obtained solely post-peak T cell response. Reports say nearly half of spike-specific TCRs go after unmutated variant regions.

Assay used: immunoSEQ multiplex PCR; TCRdb lists only in-frame clones, some missing. The sample yields over 70,000 clones, 88% seen once. There are 14 residues in the CDR3. In germline, CDR1 is LNHDA, CDR2 SQIVND (reference sequence). The junction had 2 bases not matched to a gene; V was cut back by 3 bases and J by 4 bases. For this clone: The target antigen is unknown.

This clonotype originated in an adult in good health. The rearrangement joins TRBV19 to TRBJ2-3; TRBD1 matches 9 bases. The sequences come from peripheral blood, collected on day 0 of AZD1222 vaccination. For the CDR3, the DNA is TGTGCCAGTAGTATGTACAGGGGGCCAGATACGCAGTATTTT. Translating it yields CASSMYRGPDTQYF. The entire variable domain, with the rest obtained from reference TRBV19 and TRBJ2-3, is as follows: DGGITQSPKYLFRKEGQNVTLSCEQNLNHDAMYWYRQDPGQGLRLIYYSQIVNDFQKGDIAEGYSVSREKKESFPLTVTSAQKNPTAFYLCASSMYRGPDTQYFGPGTRLTVL.